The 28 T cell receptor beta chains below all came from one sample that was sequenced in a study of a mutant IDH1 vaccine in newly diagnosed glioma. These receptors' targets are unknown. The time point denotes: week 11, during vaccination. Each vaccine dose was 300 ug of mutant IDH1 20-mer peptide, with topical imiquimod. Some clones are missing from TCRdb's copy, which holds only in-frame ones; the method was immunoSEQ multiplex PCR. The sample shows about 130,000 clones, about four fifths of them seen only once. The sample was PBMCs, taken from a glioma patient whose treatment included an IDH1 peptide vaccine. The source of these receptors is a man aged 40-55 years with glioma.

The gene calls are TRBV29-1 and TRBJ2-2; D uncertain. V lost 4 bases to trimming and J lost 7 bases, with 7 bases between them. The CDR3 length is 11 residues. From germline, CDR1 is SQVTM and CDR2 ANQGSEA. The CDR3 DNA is TGCAGCGTTGTTGGCTTCGGGGAGCTGTTTTTT. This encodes CSVVGFGELFF.

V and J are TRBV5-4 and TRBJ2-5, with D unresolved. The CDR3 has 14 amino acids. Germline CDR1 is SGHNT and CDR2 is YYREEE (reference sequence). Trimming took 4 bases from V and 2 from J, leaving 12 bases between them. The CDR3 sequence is CASSRVVVQETQYF. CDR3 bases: TGTGCCAGCAGCCGGGTTGTCGTACAAGAGACCCAGTACTTC.

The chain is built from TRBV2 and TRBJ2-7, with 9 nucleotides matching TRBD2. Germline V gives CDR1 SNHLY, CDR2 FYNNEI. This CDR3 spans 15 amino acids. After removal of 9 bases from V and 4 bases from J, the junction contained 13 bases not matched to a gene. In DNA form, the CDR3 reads TGTGCCAGGACCCGGATAGCGGGAGATTTGTACGAGCAGTACTTC. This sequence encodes CARTRIAGDLYEQYF.

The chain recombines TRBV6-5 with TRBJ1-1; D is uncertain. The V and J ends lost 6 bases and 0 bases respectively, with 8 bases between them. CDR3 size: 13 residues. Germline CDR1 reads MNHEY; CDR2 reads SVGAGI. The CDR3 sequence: CASSLMMNTEAFF. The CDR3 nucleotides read TGTGCCAGCAGCCTAATGATGAACACTGAAGCTTTCTTT.

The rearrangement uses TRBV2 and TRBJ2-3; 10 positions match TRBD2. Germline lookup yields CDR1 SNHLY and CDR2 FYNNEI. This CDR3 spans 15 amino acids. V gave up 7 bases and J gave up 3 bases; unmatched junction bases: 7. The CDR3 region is CASTEGSGRTDTQYF. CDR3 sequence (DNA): TGTGCCAGCACCGAGGGTAGCGGGAGGACAGATACGCAGTATTTT.

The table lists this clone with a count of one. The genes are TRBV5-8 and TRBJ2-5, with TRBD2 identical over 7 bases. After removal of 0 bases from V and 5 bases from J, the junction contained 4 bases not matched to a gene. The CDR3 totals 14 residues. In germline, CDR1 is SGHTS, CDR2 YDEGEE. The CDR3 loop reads CASSLATSVETQYF. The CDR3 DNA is TGTGCCAGCAGCTTGGCCACTAGCGTGGAGACCCAGTACTTC. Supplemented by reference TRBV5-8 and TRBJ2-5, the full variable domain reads EAGVTQSPTHLIKTRGQQATLRCSPISGHTSVYWYQQALGLGLQFLLWYDEGEERNRGNFPPRFSGRQFPNYSSELNVNALELEDSALYLCASSLATSVETQYFGPGTRLLVL.

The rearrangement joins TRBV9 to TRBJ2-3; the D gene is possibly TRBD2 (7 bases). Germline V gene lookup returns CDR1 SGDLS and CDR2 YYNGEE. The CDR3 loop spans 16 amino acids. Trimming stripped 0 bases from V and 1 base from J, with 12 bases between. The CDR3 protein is CASSVVAGARTDTQYF. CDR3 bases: TGTGCCAGCAGCGTAGTGGCGGGGGCCCGCACAGATACGCAGTATTTT.

The CDR3 is CASSKGTTSGYNTGELFF. CDR3 sequence (DNA): TGTGCCAGCAGCAAAGGAACCACTAGCGGGTATAACACCGGGGAGCTGTTTTTT. The chain couples TRBV21-1 to TRBJ2-2; no check of the table's D call, TRBD2, against the DNA was made. TRBV21-1 is assigned pseudogene status. The CDR3 length is 18 residues.

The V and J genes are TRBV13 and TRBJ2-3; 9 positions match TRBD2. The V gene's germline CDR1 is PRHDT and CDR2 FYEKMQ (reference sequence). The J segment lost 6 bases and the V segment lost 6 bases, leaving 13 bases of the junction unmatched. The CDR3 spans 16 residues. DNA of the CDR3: TGTGCCAGCAGTCGTTATAGCGGGAGTGGTCGGGATACGCAGTATTTT. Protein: CASSRYSGSGRDTQYF.

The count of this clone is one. CDR3 DNA sequence: TGTGCCAGCAGTTACGGGAGACTGTTTAATTCACCCCTCCACTTT. This sequence encodes CASSYGRLFNSPLHF. The chain recombines TRBV6-5 with TRBJ1-6; D unclear. Germline V gene data show CDR1 as MNHEY and CDR2 as SVGAGI. Trimming cost V 2 bases and J 6 bases, with 11 bases left between them. The CDR3 runs 15 residues.

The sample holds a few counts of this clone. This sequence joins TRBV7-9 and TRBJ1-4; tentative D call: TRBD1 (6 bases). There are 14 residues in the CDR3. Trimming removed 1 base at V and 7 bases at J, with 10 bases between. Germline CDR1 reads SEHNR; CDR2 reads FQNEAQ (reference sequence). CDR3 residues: CASSLGTAGEKLFF. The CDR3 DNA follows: TGTGCCAGCAGCTTAGGGACAGCGGGTGAAAAACTGTTTTTT.

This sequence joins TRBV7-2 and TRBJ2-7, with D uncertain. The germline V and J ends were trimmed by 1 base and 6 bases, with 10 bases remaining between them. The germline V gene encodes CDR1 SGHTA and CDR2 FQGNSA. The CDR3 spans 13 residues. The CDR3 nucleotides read TGTGCCAGCAGCTTAGTTACGTTAGCCGAGCAGTACTTC. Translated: CASSLVTLAEQYF.

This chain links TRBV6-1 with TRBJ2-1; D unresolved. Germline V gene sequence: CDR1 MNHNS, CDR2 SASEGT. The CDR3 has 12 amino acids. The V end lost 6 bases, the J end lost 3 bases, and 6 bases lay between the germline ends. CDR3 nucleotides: TGTGCCAGCAGAGGGCGCTACAATGAGCAGTTCTTC. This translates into CASRGRYNEQFF.

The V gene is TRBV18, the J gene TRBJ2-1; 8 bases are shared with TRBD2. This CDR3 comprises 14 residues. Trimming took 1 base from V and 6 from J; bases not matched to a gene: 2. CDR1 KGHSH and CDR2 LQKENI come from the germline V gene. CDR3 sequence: CASSPLAGINEQFF. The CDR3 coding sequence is TGTGCCAGCTCACCACTAGCGGGAATCAATGAGCAGTTCTTC. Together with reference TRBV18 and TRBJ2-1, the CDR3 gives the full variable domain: NAGVMQNPRHLVRRRGQEARLRCSPMKGHSHVYWYRQLPEEGLKFMVYLQKENIIDESGMPKERFSAEFPKEGPSILRIQQVVRGDSAAYFCASSPLAGINEQFFGPGTRLTVL.

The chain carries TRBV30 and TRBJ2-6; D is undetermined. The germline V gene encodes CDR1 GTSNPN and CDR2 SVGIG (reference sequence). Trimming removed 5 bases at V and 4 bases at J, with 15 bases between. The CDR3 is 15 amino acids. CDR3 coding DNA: TGTGCCTGGGACCGGGCAGATTCCGGGGCCAACGTCCTGACTTTC. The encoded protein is CAWDRADSGANVLTF.

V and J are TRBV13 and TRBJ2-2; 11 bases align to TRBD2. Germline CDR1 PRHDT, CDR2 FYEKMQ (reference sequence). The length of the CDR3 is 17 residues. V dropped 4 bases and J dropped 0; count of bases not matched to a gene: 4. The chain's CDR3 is CASSSGTSGANTGELFF. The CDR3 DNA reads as TGTGCCAGCAGCTCCGGGACTAGCGGTGCGAACACCGGGGAGCTGTTTTTT. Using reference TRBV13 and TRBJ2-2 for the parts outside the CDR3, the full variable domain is AAGVIQSPRHLIKEKRETATLKCYPIPRHDTVYWYQQGPGQDPQFLISFYEKMQSDKGSIPDRFSAQQFSDYHSELNMSSLELGDSALYFCASSSGTSGANTGELFFGEGSRLTVL.

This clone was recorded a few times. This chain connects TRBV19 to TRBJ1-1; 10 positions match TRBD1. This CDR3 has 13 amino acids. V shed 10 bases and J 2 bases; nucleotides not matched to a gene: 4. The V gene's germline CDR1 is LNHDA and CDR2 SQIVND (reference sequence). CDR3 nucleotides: TGTGCCACGGACAGGGGGTATAACACTGAAGCTTTCTTT. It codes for CATDRGYNTEAFF.

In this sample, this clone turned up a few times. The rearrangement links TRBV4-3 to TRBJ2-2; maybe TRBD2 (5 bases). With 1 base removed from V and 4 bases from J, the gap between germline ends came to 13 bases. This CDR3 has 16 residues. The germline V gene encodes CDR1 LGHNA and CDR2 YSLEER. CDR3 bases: TGCGCCAGCAGCCAAGTTCGAGGGTTGGGCACCGGGGAGCTGTTTTTT. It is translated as CASSQVRGLGTGELFF.

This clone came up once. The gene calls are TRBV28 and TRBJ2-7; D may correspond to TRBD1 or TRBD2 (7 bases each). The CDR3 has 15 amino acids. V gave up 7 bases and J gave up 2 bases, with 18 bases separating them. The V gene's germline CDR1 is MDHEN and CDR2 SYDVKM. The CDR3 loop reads CASTPGGGVPYEQYF. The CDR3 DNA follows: TGTGCCAGCACCCCAGGGGGGGGTGTCCCCTACGAGCAGTACTTC.

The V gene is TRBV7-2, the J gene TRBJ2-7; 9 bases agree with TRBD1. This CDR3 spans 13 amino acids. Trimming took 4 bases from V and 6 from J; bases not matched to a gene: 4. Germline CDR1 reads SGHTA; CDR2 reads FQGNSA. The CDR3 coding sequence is TGTGCCAGCAGCTGGGACAGGGAGGGCGAGCAGTACTTC. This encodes CASSWDREGEQYF.

CDR3 bases: TGTGCCAGCAGCGTAGAGATCGGAGGGGGAGGGATAGAGACCCAGTACTTC. Translation gives CASSVEIGGGGIETQYF. J is TRBJ2-5 and V is TRBV9, with TRBD2 as a possible D gene (7 bases). This CDR3 spans 17 amino acids. V was shortened by 0 bases and J by 4 bases, with 19 bases between the two germline ends. Per germline, CDR1 SGDLS and CDR2 YYNGEE.

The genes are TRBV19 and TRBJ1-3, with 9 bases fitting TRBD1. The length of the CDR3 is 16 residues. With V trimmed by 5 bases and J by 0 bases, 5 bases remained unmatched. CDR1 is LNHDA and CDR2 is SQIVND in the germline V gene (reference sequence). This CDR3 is CASSLGTGTSGNTIYF. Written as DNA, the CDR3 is TGTGCCAGTAGTTTAGGGACAGGGACCTCTGGAAACACCATATATTTT.

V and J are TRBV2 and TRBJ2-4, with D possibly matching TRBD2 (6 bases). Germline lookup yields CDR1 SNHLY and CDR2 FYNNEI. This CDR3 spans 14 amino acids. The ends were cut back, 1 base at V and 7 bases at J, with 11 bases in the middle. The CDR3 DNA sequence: TGTGCCAGCAGTGAAGTGGCAGGGACTAACATTCAGTACTTC. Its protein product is CASSEVAGTNIQYF.

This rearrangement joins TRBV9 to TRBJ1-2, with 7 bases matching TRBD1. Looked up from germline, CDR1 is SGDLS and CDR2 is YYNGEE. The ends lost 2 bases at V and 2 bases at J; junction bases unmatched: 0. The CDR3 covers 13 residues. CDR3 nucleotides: TGTGCCAGCAGCGTGGACAGGAACTATGGCTACACCTTC. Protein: CASSVDRNYGYTF. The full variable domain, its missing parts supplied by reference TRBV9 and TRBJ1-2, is DSGVTQTPKHLITATGQRVTLRCSPRSGDLSVYWYQQSLDQGLQFLIQYYNGEERAKGNILERFSAQQFPDLHSELNLSSLELGDSALYFCASSVDRNYGYTFGSGTRLTVV.

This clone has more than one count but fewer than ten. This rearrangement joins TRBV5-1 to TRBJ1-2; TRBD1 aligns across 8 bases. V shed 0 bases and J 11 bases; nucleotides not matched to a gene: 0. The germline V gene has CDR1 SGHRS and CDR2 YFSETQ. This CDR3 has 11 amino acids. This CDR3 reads CASSLGTGYTF. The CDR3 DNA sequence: TGCGCCAGCAGCTTGGGGACAGGGTACACCTTC.

Here the CDR3 DNA reads TGTGCCAGCAGCGCCTCTACTCGACAGGTTGGCAACTATGGCTACACCTTC. It encodes CASSASTRQVGNYGYTF. This sequence joins TRBV9 and TRBJ1-2, with D possibly matching TRBD1 (6 bases). Germline V lookup: CDR1 SGDLS, CDR2 YYNGEE. The CDR3 extends over 17 amino acids. V lost 3 bases to trimming and J lost 2 bases, with 20 bases between them.

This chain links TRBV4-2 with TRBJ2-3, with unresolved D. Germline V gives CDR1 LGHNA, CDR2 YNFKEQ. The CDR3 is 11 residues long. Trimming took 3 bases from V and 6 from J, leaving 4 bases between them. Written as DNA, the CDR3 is TGTGCCAGCAGCCAGTCGGATACGCAGTATTTT. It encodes CASSQSDTQYF.

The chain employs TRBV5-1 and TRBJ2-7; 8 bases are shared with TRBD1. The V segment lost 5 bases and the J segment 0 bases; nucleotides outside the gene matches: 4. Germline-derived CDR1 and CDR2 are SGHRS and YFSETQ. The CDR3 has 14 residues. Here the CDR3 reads CASRWTGTSYEQYF. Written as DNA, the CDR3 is TGCGCCAGCAGATGGACAGGGACCTCCTACGAGCAGTACTTC.